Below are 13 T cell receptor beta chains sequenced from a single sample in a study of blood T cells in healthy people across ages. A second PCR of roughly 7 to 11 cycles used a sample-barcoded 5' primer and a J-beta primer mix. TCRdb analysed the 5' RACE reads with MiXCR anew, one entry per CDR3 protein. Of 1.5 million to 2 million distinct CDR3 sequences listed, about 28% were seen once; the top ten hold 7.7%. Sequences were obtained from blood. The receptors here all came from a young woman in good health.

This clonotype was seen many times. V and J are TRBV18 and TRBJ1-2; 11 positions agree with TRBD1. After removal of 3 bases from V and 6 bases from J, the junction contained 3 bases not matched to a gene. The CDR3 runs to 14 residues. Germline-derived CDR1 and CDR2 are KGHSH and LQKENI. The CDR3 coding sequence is TGTGCCAGCTCACCCGGACAGGGGGCGCATGGCTACACCTTC. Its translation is CASSPGQGAHGYTF.

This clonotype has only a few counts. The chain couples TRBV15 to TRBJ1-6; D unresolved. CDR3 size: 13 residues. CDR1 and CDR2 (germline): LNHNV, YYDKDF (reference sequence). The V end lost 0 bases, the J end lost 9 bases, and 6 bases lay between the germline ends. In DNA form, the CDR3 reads TGTGCCACCAGCAGAGATCGGAGTTCACCCCTCCACTTT. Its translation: CATSRDRSSPLHF.

The CDR3 DNA reads as TGTGCCAGATGGCCCCCTCAGGGGATCACTGAAGCTTTCTTT. Its protein is CARWPPQGITEAFF. V usage is TRBV21-1 and J usage is TRBJ1-1; the DNA was not compared with TRBD1, the D call given in the table. TRBV21-1 corresponds to a pseudogene. The CDR3 loop spans 14 amino acids.

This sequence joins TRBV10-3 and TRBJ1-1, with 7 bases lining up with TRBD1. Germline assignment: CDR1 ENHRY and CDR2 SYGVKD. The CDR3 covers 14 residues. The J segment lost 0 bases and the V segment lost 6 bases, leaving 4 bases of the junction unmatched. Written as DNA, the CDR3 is TGTGCCATCAGCCAGACAGGGATGAACACTGAAGCTTTCTTT. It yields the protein CAISQTGMNTEAFF.

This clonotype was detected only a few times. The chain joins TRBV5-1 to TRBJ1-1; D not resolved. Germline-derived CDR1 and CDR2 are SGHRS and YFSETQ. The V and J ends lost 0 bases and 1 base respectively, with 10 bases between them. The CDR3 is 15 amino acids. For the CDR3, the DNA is TGCGCCAGCAGCTTGGAAGTAAGTTCGAACACTGAAGCTTTCTTT. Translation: CASSLEVSSNTEAFF.

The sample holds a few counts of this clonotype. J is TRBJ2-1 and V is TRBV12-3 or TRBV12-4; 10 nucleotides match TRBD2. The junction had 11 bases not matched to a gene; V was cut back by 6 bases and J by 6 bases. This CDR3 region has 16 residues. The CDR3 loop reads CASSLSGGGFVNEQFF. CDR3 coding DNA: TGTGCCAGCAGCCTAAGCGGGGGGGGCTTTGTCAATGAGCAGTTCTTC.

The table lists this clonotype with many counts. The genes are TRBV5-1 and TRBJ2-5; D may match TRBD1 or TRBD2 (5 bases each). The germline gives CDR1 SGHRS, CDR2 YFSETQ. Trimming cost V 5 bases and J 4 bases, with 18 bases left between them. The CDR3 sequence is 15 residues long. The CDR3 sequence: CASSSSTRGGETQYF. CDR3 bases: TGCGCCAGCAGTTCATCTACTAGGGGTGGAGAGACCCAGTACTTC.

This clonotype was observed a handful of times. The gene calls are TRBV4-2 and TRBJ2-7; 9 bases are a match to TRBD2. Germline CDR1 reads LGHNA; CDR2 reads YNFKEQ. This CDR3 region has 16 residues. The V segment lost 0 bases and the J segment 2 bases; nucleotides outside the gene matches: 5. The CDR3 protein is CASSQDLRGGAYEQYF. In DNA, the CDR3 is TGTGCCAGCAGCCAAGATCTTCGCGGGGGGGCCTACGAGCAGTACTTC.

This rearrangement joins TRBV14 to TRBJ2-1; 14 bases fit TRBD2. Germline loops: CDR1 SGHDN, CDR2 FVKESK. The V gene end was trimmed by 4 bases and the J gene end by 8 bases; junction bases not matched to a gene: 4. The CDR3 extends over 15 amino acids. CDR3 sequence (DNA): TGTGCCAGCAGCCTGACTAGCGGGAGGGGCCATGAGCAGTTCTTC. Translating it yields CASSLTSGRGHEQFF.

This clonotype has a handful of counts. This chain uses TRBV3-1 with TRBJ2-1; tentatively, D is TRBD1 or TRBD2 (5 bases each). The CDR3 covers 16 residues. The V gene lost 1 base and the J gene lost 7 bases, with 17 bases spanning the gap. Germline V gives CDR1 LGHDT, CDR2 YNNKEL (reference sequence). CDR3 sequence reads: CASSQGGASRRNEQFF. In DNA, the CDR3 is TGTGCCAGCAGCCAAGGAGGGGCTAGTCGGCGAAATGAGCAGTTCTTC.

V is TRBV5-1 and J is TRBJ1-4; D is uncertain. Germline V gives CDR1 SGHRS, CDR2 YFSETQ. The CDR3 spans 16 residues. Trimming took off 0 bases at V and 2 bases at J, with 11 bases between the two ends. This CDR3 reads CASSLGFERTNEKLFF. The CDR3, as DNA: TGCGCCAGCAGCTTGGGGTTCGAGAGGACTAATGAAAAACTGTTTTTT.

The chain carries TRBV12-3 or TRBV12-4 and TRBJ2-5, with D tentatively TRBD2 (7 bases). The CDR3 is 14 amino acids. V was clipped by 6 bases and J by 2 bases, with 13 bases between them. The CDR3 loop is CASRVGGLQETQYF. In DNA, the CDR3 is TGTGCCAGCAGGGTAGGGGGACTACAAGAGACCCAGTACTTC.

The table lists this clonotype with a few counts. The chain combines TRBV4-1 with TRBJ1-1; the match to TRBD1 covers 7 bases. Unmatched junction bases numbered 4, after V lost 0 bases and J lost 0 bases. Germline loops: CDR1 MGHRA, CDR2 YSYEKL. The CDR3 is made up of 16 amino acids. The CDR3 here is CASSQDRDRVNTEAFF. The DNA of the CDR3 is TGCGCCAGCAGCCAAGATCGCGACAGGGTGAACACTGAAGCTTTCTTT.